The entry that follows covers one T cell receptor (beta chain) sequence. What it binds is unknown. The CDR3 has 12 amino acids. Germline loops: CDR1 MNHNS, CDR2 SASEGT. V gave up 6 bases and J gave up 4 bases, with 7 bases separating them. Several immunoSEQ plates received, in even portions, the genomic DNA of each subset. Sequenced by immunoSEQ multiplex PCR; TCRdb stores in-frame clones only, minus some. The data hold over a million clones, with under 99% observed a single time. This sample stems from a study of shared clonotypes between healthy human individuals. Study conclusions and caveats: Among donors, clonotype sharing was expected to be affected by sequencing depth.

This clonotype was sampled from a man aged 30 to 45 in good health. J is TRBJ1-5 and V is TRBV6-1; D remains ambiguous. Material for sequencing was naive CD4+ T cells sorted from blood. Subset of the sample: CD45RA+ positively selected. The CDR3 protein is CASRTANQPQHF. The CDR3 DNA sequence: TGTGCCAGCAGGACGGCGAATCAGCCCCAGCATTTT.